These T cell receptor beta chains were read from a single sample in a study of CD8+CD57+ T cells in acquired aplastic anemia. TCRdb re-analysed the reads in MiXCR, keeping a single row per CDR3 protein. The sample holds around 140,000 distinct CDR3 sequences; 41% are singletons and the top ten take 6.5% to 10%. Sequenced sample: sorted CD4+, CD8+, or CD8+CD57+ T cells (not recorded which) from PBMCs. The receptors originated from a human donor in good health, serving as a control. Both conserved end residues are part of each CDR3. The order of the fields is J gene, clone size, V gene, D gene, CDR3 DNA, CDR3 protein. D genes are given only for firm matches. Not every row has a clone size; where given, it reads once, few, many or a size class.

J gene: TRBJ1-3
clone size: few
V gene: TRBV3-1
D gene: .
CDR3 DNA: TGTGCCAGCAGCCAAATTCCTTCGGGCTCTGGAAACACCATATATTTT
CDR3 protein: CASSQIPSGSGNTIYF

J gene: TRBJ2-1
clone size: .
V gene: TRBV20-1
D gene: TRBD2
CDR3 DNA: TGCAGTGCTCAAAAGGGAGCTAGCGGGAGATCCAATGAGCAGTTCTTC
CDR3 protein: CSAQKGASGRSNEQFF

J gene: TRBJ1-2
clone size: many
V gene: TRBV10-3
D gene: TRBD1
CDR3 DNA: TGTGCCATCAGTGCAGGTCGACAGGGGGTAAAGGATGGCTACACCTTC
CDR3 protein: CAISAGRQGVKDGYTF

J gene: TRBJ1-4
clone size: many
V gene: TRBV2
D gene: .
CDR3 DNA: TGTGCCAGCAGGGGCGGACCACGAACTAATGAAAAACTGTTTTTT
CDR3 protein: CASRGGPRTNEKLFF

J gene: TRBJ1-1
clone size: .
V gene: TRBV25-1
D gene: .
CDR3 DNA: TGTGCCAGCAGTGACCAAACCCAACCAAGGAACGAAGCTTTCTTT
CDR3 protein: CASSDQTQPRNEAFF

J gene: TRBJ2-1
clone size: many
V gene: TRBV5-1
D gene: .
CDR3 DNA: TGCGCCAGCAGCTTGGGAGTTGTAAATGAGCAGTTCTTC
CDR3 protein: CASSLGVVNEQFF

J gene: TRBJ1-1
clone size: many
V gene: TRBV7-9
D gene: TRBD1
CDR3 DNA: TGTGCCAGCAGCCCCCAGGGGGACACTGAAGCTTTCTTT
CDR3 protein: CASSPQGDTEAFF

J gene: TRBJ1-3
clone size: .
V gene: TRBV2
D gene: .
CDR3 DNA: TGTGCCAGCAGTGAAGAAAACCCATCTGGAAACACCATATATTTT
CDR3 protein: CASSEENPSGNTIYF

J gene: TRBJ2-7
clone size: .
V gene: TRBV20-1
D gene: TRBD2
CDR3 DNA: TGCAGTGCCCTTCCGGGACTAGCAGCCTACGAGCAGTACTTC
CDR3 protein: CSALPGLAAYEQYF

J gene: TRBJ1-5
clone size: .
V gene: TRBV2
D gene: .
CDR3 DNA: TGTGTCAGCCTACAGGGACGCAATCAGCCCCAGCGTTTT
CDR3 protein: CVSLQGRNQPQRF

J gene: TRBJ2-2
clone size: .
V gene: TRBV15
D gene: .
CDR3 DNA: TGTGCCACCAGCAGACAGGGTCACACCGGGGAGCTGTTTTTT
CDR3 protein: CATSRQGHTGELFF

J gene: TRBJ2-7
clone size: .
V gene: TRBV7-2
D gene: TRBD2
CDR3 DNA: TGTGCCAGCAGCTTAGGAACTAGCGGGGGATACGAGCAGTACTTC
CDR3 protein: CASSLGTSGGYEQYF

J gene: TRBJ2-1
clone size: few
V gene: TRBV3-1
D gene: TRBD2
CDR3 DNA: TGTGCCAGCAGCCAAGATGTGGCTAGCGGGGGCTATGAGCAGTTCTTC
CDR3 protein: CASSQDVASGGYEQFF